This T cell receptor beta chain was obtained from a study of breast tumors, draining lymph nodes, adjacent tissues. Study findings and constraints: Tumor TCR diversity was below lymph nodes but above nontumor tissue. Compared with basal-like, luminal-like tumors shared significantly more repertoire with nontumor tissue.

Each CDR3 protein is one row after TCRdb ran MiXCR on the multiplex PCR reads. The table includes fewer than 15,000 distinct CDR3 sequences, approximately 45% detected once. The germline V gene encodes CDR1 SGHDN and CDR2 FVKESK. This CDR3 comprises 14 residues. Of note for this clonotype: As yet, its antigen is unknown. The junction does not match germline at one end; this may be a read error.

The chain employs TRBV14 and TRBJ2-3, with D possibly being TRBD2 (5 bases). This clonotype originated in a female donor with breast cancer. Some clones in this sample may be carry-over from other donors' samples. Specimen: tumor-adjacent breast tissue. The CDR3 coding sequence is TGTGCCAGCAGCCACGCATTGACCGGGGATACGCGGTCTTTT. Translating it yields CASSHALTGDTRSF. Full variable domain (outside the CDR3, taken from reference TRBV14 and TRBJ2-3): EAGVTQFPSHSVIEKGQTVTLRCDPISGHDNLYWYRRVMGKEIKFLLHFVKESKQDESGMPNNRFLAERTGGTYSTLKVQPAELEDSGVYFCASSHALTGDTRSFGPGTRLTVL.